A selection of T cell receptor beta chains follows, all from one sample in a study of response to subunit inactivated influenza vaccine. TCRdb itself ran the RT-PCR reads through MiXCR, one entry per CDR3 protein. The sample lists some 480,000 distinct CDR3 sequences; roughly 11% were seen once. The specimen comprised PBMCs from blood, sampled about 40 days after vaccination. These receptors all come from a man between 45 and 60 years old who received an inactivated influenza vaccine. Each CDR3 is given with its conserved first and last residue. A D gene is named only where the DNA matches it firmly. The size entry is marked missing in some rows and otherwise reads once, few, many or a size class.

D,size,V,J,DNA,CDR3
TRBD1,NA,TRBV5-1,TRBJ1-1,TGCGCCAGCAGTTTCCTTCAGGGGGTCCCGAACACTGAAGCTTTCTTT,CASSFLQGVPNTEAFF
TRBD2,NA,TRBV27,TRBJ2-5,TGTGCCAGCAGTTCCCGGACTAGCGGGGGAGTTCGGGAGACCCAGTACTTC,CASSSRTSGGVRETQYF
TRBD2,NA,TRBV10-3,TRBJ2-1,TGTGCCATCAGTGAGAGAGCGGGAGGGGCCTACAATGAGCAGTTCTTC,CAISERAGGAYNEQFF
NA,NA,TRBV7-8,TRBJ1-5,TGTGCCAGCAGCTCCCGGGGCGGAGAGCCCCAGCATTTT,CASSSRGGEPQHF
NA,many,TRBV4-3,TRBJ2-1,TGCGCCAGCAGCCAGGGACTCCTAAGCTCCTACAATGAGCAGTTCTTC,CASSQGLLSSYNEQFF
NA,few,TRBV7-2,TRBJ2-1,TGTGCCAGCAGCTTAGCCGGGGGGCTGCGGAATGAGCAGTTCTTC,CASSLAGGLRNEQFF
NA,NA,TRBV12-3/TRBV12-4,TRBJ2-7,TGTGCCAGCAGGGCCCCCGGGACGATCTACGAGCAGTACTTC,CASRAPGTIYEQYF
TRBD1,NA,TRBV5-1,TRBJ1-2,TGCGCCAGCAGTCGGACAGGGGGTAACTATGGCTACACCTTC,CASSRTGGNYGYTF
NA,few,TRBV19,TRBJ2-1,TGTGCCAGTGCAACTGGATGGGATACCTACAATGAGCAGTTCTTC,CASATGWDTYNEQFF
NA,NA,TRBV5-1,TRBJ1-1,TGCGCCAGCAGGGGAGGACAGTCGGTCGGAACTGAAGCTTTCTTT,CASRGGQSVGTEAFF
NA,NA,TRBV5-1,TRBJ2-3,TGCGCCAGCAGCTTGGCTGGGTCCCCCCTCACAGATACGCAGTATTTT,CASSLAGSPLTDTQYF
TRBD1,NA,TRBV20-1,TRBJ1-4,TGCAGTGCTAGAGTCCCCCCGGGACAGGGGGCGCAGCCTGCAGAAAAACTGTTTTTT,CSARVPPGQGAQPAEKLFF
TRBD2,NA,TRBV12-3/TRBV12-4,TRBJ2-5,TGTGCCAGCAGTTTAGCGCTAGCGGACCTACGTCAAGAGACCCAGTACTTC,CASSLALADLRQETQYF
NA,few,TRBV4-3,TRBJ2-7,TGCGCCAGCAGCCAAGGAGTGTTGACAGGCAACTCCTACGAGCAGTACTTC,CASSQGVLTGNSYEQYF
NA,few,TRBV6-5,TRBJ2-5,TGTGCCAGCAGTTACTCTAGCGGAGGGGGGGAGACCCAGTACTTC,CASSYSSGGGETQYF
NA,few,TRBV11-2,TRBJ1-2,TGTGCCAGCAGCTTAGGCCGGGAAGGCTACACCTTC,CASSLGREGYTF
TRBD2,NA,TRBV14,TRBJ2-5,TGTGCCAGCAGCCAAGATATAGCGGGACGGGAGACCCAGTACTTC,CASSQDIAGRETQYF
TRBD1,NA,TRBV7-2,TRBJ1-3,TGTGCCAGCAGCCAGACAGGGTTCGTTAACACCATATATTTT,CASSQTGFVNTIYF
TRBD2,NA,TRBV7-2,TRBJ2-1,TGTGCCAGCAGAACTAGCGGGGGGCCTTACAATGAGCAGTTCTTC,CASRTSGGPYNEQFF
TRBD1,few,TRBV7-2,TRBJ1-1,TGTGCCAGCAGCTTAGTTGGACAGGGATTTACTGAAGCTTTCTTT,CASSLVGQGFTEAFF
TRBD1,NA,TRBV2,TRBJ1-5,TGTGCCTGTTACAGGGGGGGGAGTCAGCCCCAGCATTTT,CACYRGGSQPQHF
NA,NA,TRBV20-1,TRBJ1-1,TGCAGTGCTCCGTCCAAGACGAACACTGAAGCTTTCTTT,CSAPSKTNTEAFF
TRBD1,NA,TRBV5-1,TRBJ1-2,TGCGCCAGCAGCTCCGGGACAGAACTTCTCTATGGCTACACCTTC,CASSSGTELLYGYTF
TRBD2,many,TRBV11-2,TRBJ2-7,TGTGCCAGCAGCTTAGTCTTACTAGCGGGATCCTACGAGCAGTACTTC,CASSLVLLAGSYEQYF
TRBD1,NA,TRBV20-1,TRBJ2-4,TGCAGTGCTAAGGGACAGACCGTAGCCGGCTATCGAAACATTCAGTACTTC,CSAKGQTVAGYRNIQYF
TRBD2,NA,TRBV7-9,TRBJ2-1,TGTGCCAGCAGCTTTTTCCCGGGGACTAGTAGAAGTACTGAGCAGTTCTTC,CASSFFPGTSRSTEQFF
NA,NA,TRBV7-9,TRBJ2-7,TGTGCCAGCAGCGTTCGGGGGGCAACAGGGTACGAGCAGTACTTC,CASSVRGATGYEQYF
NA,many,TRBV5-6,TRBJ2-1,TGTGCCAGCAGCTTGGAGGGTGTGTGGGTCCAGTTCTTC,CASSLEGVWVQFF
NA,NA,TRBV25-1,TRBJ2-2,TGTGCCAGCAGTGAAGGACATAACACCGGGGAGCTGTTTTTT,CASSEGHNTGELFF
NA,NA,TRBV7-9,TRBJ2-5,TGTGCCAGCACCCTAGACTACACAGAGCCGGAGACCCAGTACTTC,CASTLDYTEPETQYF
NA,many,TRBV25-1,TRBJ2-1,TGTGCCAGCAGTGCGGGAAGCTCCTACAATGAGCAGTTCTTC,CASSAGSSYNEQFF
NA,many,TRBV29-1,TRBJ2-2,TGCAGCGTTGAAAAGTTCGCGAACACCGGGGAGCTGTTTTTT,CSVEKFANTGELFF